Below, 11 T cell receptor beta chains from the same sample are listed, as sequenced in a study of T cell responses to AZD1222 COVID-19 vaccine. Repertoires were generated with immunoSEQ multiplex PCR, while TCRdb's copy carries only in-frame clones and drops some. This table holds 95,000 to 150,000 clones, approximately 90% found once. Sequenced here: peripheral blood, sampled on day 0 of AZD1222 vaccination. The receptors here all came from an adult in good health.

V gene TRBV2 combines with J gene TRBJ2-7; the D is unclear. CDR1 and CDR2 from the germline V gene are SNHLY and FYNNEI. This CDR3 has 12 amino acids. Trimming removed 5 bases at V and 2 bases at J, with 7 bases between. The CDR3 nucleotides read TGTGCCAGCAGTTCCTTAGCCTACGAGCAGTACGTC. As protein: CASSSLAYEQYV.

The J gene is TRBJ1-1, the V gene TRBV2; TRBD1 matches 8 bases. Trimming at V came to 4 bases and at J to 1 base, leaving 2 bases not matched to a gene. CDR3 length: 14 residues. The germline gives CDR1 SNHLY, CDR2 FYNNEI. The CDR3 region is CASSAGQGNTEAFF. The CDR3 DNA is TGTGCCAGCAGTGCCGGACAGGGGAACACTGAAGCTTTCTTT.

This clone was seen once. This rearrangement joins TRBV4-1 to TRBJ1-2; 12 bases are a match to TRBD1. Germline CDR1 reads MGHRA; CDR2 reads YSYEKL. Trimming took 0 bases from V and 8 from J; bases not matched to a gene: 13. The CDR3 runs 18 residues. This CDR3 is CASSQDMIGTGGAGGYTF. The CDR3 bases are TGCGCCAGCAGCCAAGATATGATCGGGACAGGGGGCGCCGGGGGCTACACCTTC.

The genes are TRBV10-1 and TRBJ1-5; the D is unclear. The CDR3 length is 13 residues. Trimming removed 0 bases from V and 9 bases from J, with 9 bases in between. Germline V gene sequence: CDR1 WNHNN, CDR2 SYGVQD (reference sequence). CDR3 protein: CASSESQTAPQHF. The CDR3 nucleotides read TGCGCCAGCAGTGAGTCCCAAACAGCGCCCCAGCATTTT.

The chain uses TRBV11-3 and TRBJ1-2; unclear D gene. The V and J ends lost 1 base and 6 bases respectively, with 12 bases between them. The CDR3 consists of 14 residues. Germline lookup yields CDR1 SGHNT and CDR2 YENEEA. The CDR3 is CASSLGPGMNGYTF. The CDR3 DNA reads TGTGCCAGCAGCTTAGGTCCGGGGATGAATGGCTACACCTTC. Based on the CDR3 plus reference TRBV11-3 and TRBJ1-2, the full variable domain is EAGVVQSPRYKIIEKKQPVAFWCNPISGHNTLYWYLQNLGQGPELLIRYENEEAVDDSQLPKDRFSAERLKGVDSTLKIQPAELGDSAVYLCASSLGPGMNGYTFGSGTRLTVV.

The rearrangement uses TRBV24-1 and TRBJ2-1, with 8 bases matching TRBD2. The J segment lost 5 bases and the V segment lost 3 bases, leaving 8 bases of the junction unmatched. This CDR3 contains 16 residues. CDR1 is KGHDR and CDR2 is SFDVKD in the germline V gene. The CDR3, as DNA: TGTGCCACCAGTGATCCAGCGGGAGAAGGCCACAATGAGCAGTTCTTC. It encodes CATSDPAGEGHNEQFF.

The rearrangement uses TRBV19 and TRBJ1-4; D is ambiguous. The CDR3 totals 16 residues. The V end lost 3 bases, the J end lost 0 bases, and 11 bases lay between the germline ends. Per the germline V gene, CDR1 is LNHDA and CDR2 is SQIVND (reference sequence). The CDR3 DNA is TGTGCCAGTAGTATTGGTCAGCCGGCAACTAATGAAAAACTGTTTTTT. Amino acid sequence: CASSIGQPATNEKLFF.

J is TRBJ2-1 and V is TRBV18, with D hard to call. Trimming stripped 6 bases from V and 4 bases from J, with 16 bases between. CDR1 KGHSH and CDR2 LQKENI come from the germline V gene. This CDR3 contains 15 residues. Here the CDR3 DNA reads TGTGCCAGCTCCCCGCCACAGAAGAGGTACAATGAGCAGTTCTTC. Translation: CASSPPQKRYNEQFF.

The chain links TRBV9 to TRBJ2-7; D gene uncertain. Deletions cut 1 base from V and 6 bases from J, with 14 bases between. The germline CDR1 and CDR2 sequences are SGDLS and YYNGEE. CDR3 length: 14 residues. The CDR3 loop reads CASSVSADEFEQYF. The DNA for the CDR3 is TGTGCCAGCAGCGTAAGTGCGGACGAGTTCGAGCAGTACTTC.

CDR3 DNA: TGTGCCAGCAGTGGTGAAGGGAGAACTGAAGCTTTCTTT. Protein: CASSGEGRTEAFF. The chain employs TRBV2 and TRBJ1-1; D is unclear. The CDR3 consists of 13 residues. Trimming took 4 bases from V and 5 from J, leaving 11 bases between them. Germline-derived CDR1 and CDR2 are SNHLY and FYNNEI.

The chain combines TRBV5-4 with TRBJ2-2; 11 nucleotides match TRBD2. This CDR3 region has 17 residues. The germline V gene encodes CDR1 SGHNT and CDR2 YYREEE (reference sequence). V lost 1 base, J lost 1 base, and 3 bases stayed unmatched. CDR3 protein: CASSLSLAGVNTGELFF. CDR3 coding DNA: TGTGCCAGCAGCTTGTCACTAGCGGGAGTGAACACCGGGGAGCTGTTTTTT.